Below, one T cell receptor (beta chain) is given with its context. This table comes from immunoSEQ multiplex PCR, and its TCRdb copy is limited to in-frame clones, with some not included. The sample lists fewer than 85,000 clones, approximately 90% occurring once. This entry comes from a study of T cell responses to AZD1222 COVID-19 vaccine. The CDR3 is made up of 13 amino acids. The germline V gene has CDR1 MDHEN and CDR2 SYDVKM. The V and J ends lost 7 bases and 1 base, in that order; junction bases with no gene match: 2. Material: peripheral blood, obtained on day 0 of AZD1222 vaccination. The receptor's source is an adult in good health. The chain uses TRBV28 and TRBJ1-1, with 8 bases aligning to TRBD1. The CDR3 DNA reads as TGTGCCAGCAAGACAGGGGCGAACACTGAAGCTTTCTTT. Translated, it gives CASKTGANTEAFF.